Listed below are T cell receptor beta chains from one sample, sequenced in a study of CD8 T cells in ankylosing spondylitis. TCRdb passed the 5' RACE reads through MiXCR, listing each CDR3 protein once. The table includes roughly 220,000 distinct CDR3 sequences, over 9.5% detected once. The specimen sequenced was blood, either unsorted or a sorted T cell fraction (not recorded which). Receptors were obtained from a male donor with ankylosing spondylitis or in good health (not recorded which). Both conserved end residues are part of each CDR3. Each record gives: J gene, D gene, V gene, clone size, CDR3 protein, CDR3 DNA. The D gene is left open where the match is weak. Rows give clone size only sometimes, using once, few, many, or a class for an expanded clone.

TRBJ1-4 - TRBV18 - CASSPNPAEKLFF TGTGCCAGCTCACCAAATCCGGCCGAAAAACTGTTTTTT
TRBJ2-5 TRBD2 TRBV29-1 few CSVQLPSGGQETQYF TGCAGCGTCCAACTACCTAGCGGGGGGCAAGAGACCCAGTACTTC
TRBJ1-2 - TRBV29-1 many CSAGIAGQLGNGYTF TGCAGCGCCGGTATTGCAGGACAGTTGGGTAATGGCTACACCTTC
TRBJ1-4 TRBD1 TRBV5-1 many CASSPGTALLATNEKLFF TGCGCCAGCAGCCCAGGGACAGCGCTCCTCGCAACTAATGAAAAACTGTTTTTT
TRBJ2-3 TRBD1 TRBV6-1 - CASTTGADTQYF TGTGCCAGCACTACAGGGGCAGATACGCAGTATTTT
TRBJ2-3 - TRBV20-1 many CSARDYGGWGPDTQYF TGCAGTGCTAGAGATTACGGCGGGTGGGGTCCAGATACGCAGTATTTT
TRBJ2-2 - TRBV27 many CASKGLVGELFF TGTGCCAGCAAAGGGCTGGTCGGGGAGCTGTTTTTT
TRBJ1-1 - TRBV20-1 - CSARLPGRSTEAFF TGCAGTGCTAGACTCCCGGGCCGAAGCACTGAAGCTTTCTTT
TRBJ2-6 - TRBV7-2 few CASSQGNKANVLTF TGTGCCAGCAGCCAGGGGAATAAGGCCAACGTCCTGACTTTC
TRBJ2-2 - TRBV7-2 many CASSDPPGELFF TGTGCCAGCAGCGATCCCCCCGGGGAGCTGTTTTTT
TRBJ2-5 TRBD2 TRBV7-2 many CASSLILAGGQETQYF TGTGCCAGCAGCTTAATCCTAGCGGGGGGCCAGGAGACCCAGTACTTC
TRBJ1-1 - TRBV20-1 many CSADVEGRMNTEAFF TGCAGTGCTGACGTGGAAGGGCGGATGAACACTGAAGCTTTCTTT
TRBJ2-1 TRBD2 TRBV29-1 many CSVDRTSNEQFF TGCAGCGTTGATCGGACTAGCAATGAGCAGTTCTTC
TRBJ1-6 - TRBV3-1 many CASSQEYGTNSPLHF TGTGCCAGCAGCCAAGAGTACGGGACAAATTCACCCCTCCACTTT
TRBJ2-5 - TRBV6-1 many CASTPLANHQETQYF TGTGCCAGCACCCCACTAGCAAACCACCAAGAGACCCAGTACTTC
TRBJ1-2 TRBD1 TRBV7-6 few CASSLEETGGEGYTF TGTGCCAGCAGCTTAGAAGAGACAGGGGGCGAAGGCTACACCTTC
TRBJ1-2 - TRBV5-1 many CASSLGLPRTDNYGYTF TGCGCCAGCAGCTTGGGGCTGCCCCGGACAGACAACTATGGCTACACCTTC
TRBJ1-2 - TRBV9 - CASSVDQGKAGYTF TGTGCCAGCAGCGTAGACCAGGGGAAGGCTGGCTACACCTTC
TRBJ1-3 - TRBV7-2 few CASSQAVGNTIYF TGTGCCAGCTCTCAGGCAGTGGGAAACACCATATATTTT
TRBJ2-1 - TRBV9 many CASSTQDGYNEQFF TGTGCCAGCAGCACCCAGGACGGATACAATGAGCAGTTCTTC
TRBJ2-3 TRBD2 TRBV11-2 - CASSFVRLAGGRNTDTQYF TGTGCCAGCAGCTTTGTTCGTCTAGCGGGGGGGAGGAACACAGATACGCAGTATTTT
TRBJ2-2 - TRBV9 many CASSVGGTGELFF TGTGCCAGCAGCGTAGGGGGGACCGGGGAGCTGTTTTTT
TRBJ2-1 TRBD1 TRBV7-3 few CASSLTRQGEQFF TGTGCCAGCAGCTTAACCAGACAGGGAGAGCAGTTCTTC
TRBJ1-1 TRBD1 TRBV12-3/TRBV12-4 few CASSSSGTGRVEAFF TGTGCCAGCAGTTCCTCCGGGACAGGAAGAGTTGAAGCTTTCTTT
TRBJ1-6 - TRBV20-1 few CSGREADLSSYNSPLHF TGCAGTGGGAGGGAGGCGGACCTTAGCTCCTATAATTCACCCCTCCACTTT
TRBJ2-5 - TRBV20-1 few CSATRPRGAQETQYF TGCAGTGCTACGCGTCCTCGGGGGGCTCAGGAGACCCAGTACTTC
TRBJ2-7 TRBD1 TRBV6-5 few CASSLNPTGFRSYEQYF TGTGCCAGCAGTTTAAACCCGACAGGGTTTAGGTCCTACGAGCAGTACTTC
TRBJ1-4 TRBD1 TRBV29-1 - CSVEQGQLGEKLFF TGCAGCGTCGAACAGGGACAGCTCGGGGAAAAACTGTTTTTT
TRBJ1-2 TRBD1 TRBV13 - CASSGRQGLYGYTF TGTGCCAGCAGCGGGCGACAGGGGCTATATGGCTACACCTTC
TRBJ2-5 - TRBV7-6 few CASSLVRDETQYF TGTGCCAGCAGCTTAGTACGGGATGAGACCCAGTACTTC
TRBJ2-2 - TRBV29-1 - CSVGPGAITGELFF TGCAGCGTTGGGCCGGGAGCCATCACCGGGGAGCTGTTTTTT
TRBJ1-5 - TRBV7-6 - CASSGPDQPQHF TGTGCCAGCAGCGGTCCGGATCAGCCCCAGCATTTT
TRBJ2-5 TRBD2 TRBV7-2 - CASSLDPGGWETQYF TGTGCCAGCAGCTTAGATCCGGGGGGATGGGAGACCCAGTACTTC
TRBJ2-3 TRBD2 TRBV29-1 many CSGNRGDTDTQYF TGCAGCGGAAACCGGGGGGACACAGATACGCAGTATTTT
TRBJ2-1 - TRBV7-2 many CASSSVGEQFF TGTGCCAGCAGCTCCGTAGGTGAGCAGTTCTTC
TRBJ2-1 - TRBV6-5 many CASSSYTGTNSYNEQFF TGTGCCAGCAGTTCCTATACAGGGACCAACTCCTACAATGAGCAGTTCTTC
TRBJ2-3 - TRBV20-1 few CSAIGASTDTQYF TGCAGTGCTATCGGGGCGAGCACAGATACGCAGTATTTT
TRBJ2-7 TRBD1 TRBV5-6 many CASSDRDRVDEQYF TGTGCCAGCAGCGACCGGGACAGGGTGGACGAGCAGTACTTC
TRBJ2-5 TRBD2 TRBV20-1 many CSATPYFGGGADHQYDQETQYF TGCAGTGCTACCCCCTACTTCGGCGGGGGGGCCGACCACCAATACGACCAAGAGACCCAGTACTTC
TRBJ1-1 - TRBV20-1 many CSARGGVMNTEAFF TGCAGTGCTAGAGGAGGGGTGATGAACACTGAAGCTTTCTTT
TRBJ2-3 TRBD2 TRBV12-3/TRBV12-4 many CASSSGGPVYF TGTGCCAGCAGTTCGGGGGGGCCAGTGTATTTT
TRBJ2-1 TRBD2 TRBV3-1 - CASSQVAASFGGGVHNEQFF TGTGCCAGCAGCCAAGTGGCCGCATCATTTGGCGGGGGGGTCCACAATGAGCAGTTCTTC